This T cell receptor beta chain was identified during a study of persistence of HIV-infected CD4 T cells. The immunoSEQ assay was version 4, run in survey mode. The protocol was immunoSEQ multiplex PCR, while the TCRdb copy is restricted to in-frame clones and leaves out a portion. Here the sample spans about 25,000 clones, 74% being singletons. Comment on this clone: Its antigen is not identified.

The germline V gene encodes CDR1 SGHTA and CDR2 FQGNSA. The CDR3 has 15 amino acids. The germline V and J ends were trimmed by 4 bases and 6 bases, with 16 bases remaining between them. The stimulus was an HIV-1 Gag 15-mer peptide pool, about 1 ug/peptide/mL. Sorting of responding CD4+ T cells relied on upregulated CD40 ligand together with CD69. Anti-CD28/CD49d costimulation, CD40-blocking antibody and enfuvirtide were given to CD8-depleted PBMCs for roughly 20 hours. The TCR comes from an adult man with HIV who was CMV-seropositive. The chain is built from TRBV7-2 and TRBJ1-5, with D unresolved. The sample was CD4+ T cells sorted from PBMCs after approximately 20-hour stimulation, taken from a patient who received antiretroviral therapy. The CDR3 DNA sequence: TGTGCCAGCAGCTCTAACCGGGATTGGGGTCAGCCCCAGCATTTT. Translation gives CASSSNRDWGQPQHF.